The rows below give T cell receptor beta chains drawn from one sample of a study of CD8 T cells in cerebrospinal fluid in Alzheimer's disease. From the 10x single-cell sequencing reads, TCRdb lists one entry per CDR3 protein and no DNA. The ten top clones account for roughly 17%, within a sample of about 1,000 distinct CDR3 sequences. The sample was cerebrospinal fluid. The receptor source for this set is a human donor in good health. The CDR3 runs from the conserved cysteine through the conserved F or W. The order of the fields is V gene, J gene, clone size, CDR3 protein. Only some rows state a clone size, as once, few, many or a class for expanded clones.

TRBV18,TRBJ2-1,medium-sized,CASSPPRPNNEQFF
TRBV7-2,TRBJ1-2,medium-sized,CASSLGPNNYGYTF
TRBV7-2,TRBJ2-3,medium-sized,CASSSGLAGGWADTQYF
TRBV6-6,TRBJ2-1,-,CASSYPTGTRPPAEQFF
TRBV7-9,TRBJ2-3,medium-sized,CASSSTTGGGTDTQYF
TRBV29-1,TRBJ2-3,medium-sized,CSVRTGGINTQYF
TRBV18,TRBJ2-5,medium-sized,CASSPPRGGQETQYF
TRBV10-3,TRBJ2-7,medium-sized,CAVAGTGYEQYF
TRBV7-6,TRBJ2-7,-,CASSSRAGPSYEQYF
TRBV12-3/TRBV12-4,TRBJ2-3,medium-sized,CASSRGGANTDTQYF
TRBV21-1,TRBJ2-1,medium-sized,CASSKPASYNEQFF
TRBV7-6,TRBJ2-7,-,CAGRACYEQYF
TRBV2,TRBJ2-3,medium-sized,CASSVRQGTDTQYF
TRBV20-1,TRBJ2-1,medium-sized,CSARLMGADLTYNEQFF
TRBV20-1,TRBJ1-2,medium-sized,CSAAPPRQGNSYTF
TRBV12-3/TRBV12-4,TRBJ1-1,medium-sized,CASSPWREGEAFF
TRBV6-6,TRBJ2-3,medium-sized,CASSLGRAGTDTQYF
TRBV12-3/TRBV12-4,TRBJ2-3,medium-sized,CASSLMGSTDTQYF
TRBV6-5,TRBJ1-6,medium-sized,CASSQRSSYNSPLHF
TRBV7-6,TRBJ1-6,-,CASSPGQTNSPLHF
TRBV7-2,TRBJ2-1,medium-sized,CASLNGRVYNEQFF
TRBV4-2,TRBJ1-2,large,CASSQEWAVYGYTF